Sequencing of this TCR beta chain was carried out in a study of cytomegalovirus exposure and HLA in healthy donors. The overall study: An early data release held approximately 80 million unique TCRs from HLA-typed donors. Study findings and constraints: Later analysis found that TCR beta chains associated with HLA were more clonally expanded than other, equally common chains.

Despite likely unrecorded immune exposures, the donors were nominally healthy at the time of sampling. About this clone: What it recognizes is unknown.

PCR used 60 Vbeta primers and 13 Jbeta primers. Original processing methods: Per a later analysis, the number of unique TCR beta chains was 75 million to 90 million, of which 9 million to 14 million were shared. Method: immunoSEQ multiplex PCR; TCRdb's copy keeps in-frame clones and lacks some. That table furnishes V, J and clone size, whereas the DNA furnished D and trimming. The repertoire holds about 300,000 clones, with roughly 89% as singletons. V dropped 3 bases and J dropped 2; count of bases not matched to a gene: 2. Per the germline V gene, CDR1 is MGHRA and CDR2 is YSYEKL. This CDR3 is 14 amino acids long.

The chain is built from TRBV4-1 and TRBJ1-2; 8 bases agree with TRBD1. The source is a man in his forties in good health and CMV-seropositive. Material: PBMCs. The CDR3 DNA reads as TGCGCCAGCAGCCAGACAGGGGTAAACTATGGCTACACCTTC. The encoded protein is CASSQTGVNYGYTF.